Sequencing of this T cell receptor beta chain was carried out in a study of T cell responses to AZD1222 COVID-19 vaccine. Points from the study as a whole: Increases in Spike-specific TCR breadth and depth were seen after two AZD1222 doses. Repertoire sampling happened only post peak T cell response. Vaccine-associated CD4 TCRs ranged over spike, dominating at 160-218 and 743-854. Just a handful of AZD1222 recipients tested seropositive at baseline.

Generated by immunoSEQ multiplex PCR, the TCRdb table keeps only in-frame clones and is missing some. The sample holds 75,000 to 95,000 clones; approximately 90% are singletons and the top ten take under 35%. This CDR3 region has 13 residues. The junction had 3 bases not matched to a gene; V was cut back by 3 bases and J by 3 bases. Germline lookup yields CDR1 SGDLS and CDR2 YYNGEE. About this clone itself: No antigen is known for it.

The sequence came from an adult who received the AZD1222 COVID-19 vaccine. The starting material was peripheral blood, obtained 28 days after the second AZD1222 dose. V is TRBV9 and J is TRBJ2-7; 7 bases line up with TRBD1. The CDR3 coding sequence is TGTGCCAGCAGCGGGGGACAGAACTACGAGCAGTACTTC. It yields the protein CASSGGQNYEQYF.